The sequence of this T cell receptor (beta chain) was determined in a study of T-cell memory formation after mild COVID-19. TCRdb re-analysed the 5' RACE reads in MiXCR, keeping a single row per CDR3 protein. The sample holds about 420,000 distinct CDR3 sequences, 23% seen once. Only a few counts were recorded for this clonotype. The V end was cut by 5 bases, the J end by 7 bases, with 12 bases between. CDR3 length equals 12 residues. The chain employs TRBV12-3 or TRBV12-4 and TRBJ2-7; no firm D call. This clonotype was sampled from an adult woman who had mild COVID-19 (a few samples of this study predate the infection). Cell type and time point are not known. The specimen was PBMCs or a T cell subset sorted from them (not recorded which). For the CDR3, the DNA is TGTGCCAGCAGTCTACCCATGGGGGAGCAGTACTTC. The encoded protein is CASSLPMGEQYF.